The rows below give T cell receptor beta chains drawn from one sample of a study of T cell repertoires in cytomegalovirus infection. Their antigen targets remain unknown. MiXCR was run by TCRdb on the reads, yielding one entry per CDR3 protein. The sample shows around 360,000 distinct CDR3 sequences, about 32% of them seen only once. This sample comprised cultured PBMCs, obtained from culture after CMV antigen stimulation. The receptors stem from a human donor in good health (CMV status not recorded). Some clones in this sample may be carry-over from other donors' samples. Both conserved end residues are trimmed from each CDR3.

j_call v_call cdr3_aa
TRBJ2-4 TRBV7-2 ASSPTFFQSQY
TRBJ2-3 TRBV19 ASSMSSGRWDTQY
TRBJ2-1 TRBV6-6 ASRAGTSGNEQF
TRBJ2-1 TRBV28 ASSSSGTSENEQF
TRBJ2-7 TRBV7-2 ASSLVAGQGESYEQY
TRBJ1-1 TRBV12-3/TRBV12-4 ASSLGGQGMTEAF
TRBJ1-2 TRBV5-1 ASSSGTTYYGYT
TRBJ1-5 TRBV7-2 ASSLAGGEPQH
TRBJ2-3 TRBV28 ASSFRTGEGTSGSTDTQY
TRBJ2-1 TRBV7-8 ASSFRRVGYNEQF
TRBJ2-2 TRBV15 ATSRGGGGNTGELF
TRBJ2-5 TRBV11-3 ASSPLTGRETQY
TRBJ2-2 TRBV5-4 ASSLAGAGGTGELF
TRBJ2-3 TRBV4-1 ASSPRGDTQY
TRBJ1-3 TRBV5-1 ASSRTTDRTGNTIY
TRBJ1-6 TRBV27 ASSSGSPRGTNNSPLH
TRBJ2-1 TRBV12-3/TRBV12-4 ASTSGRVNEQF
TRBJ2-5 TRBV6-5 ASSYSRLTSGRGKTQY
TRBJ2-7 TRBV4-3 ASSQVGGGLSSYEQY
TRBJ2-3 TRBV7-2 ASSFRQSTDTQY
TRBJ2-1 TRBV7-6 ASSFRASGRNSSYNEQF
TRBJ2-1 TRBV4-1 ASSQGRLHTNNEQF
TRBJ1-4 TRBV12-3/TRBV12-4 ASTKDRGDEKLF
TRBJ1-2 TRBV7-2 ASEPFSQGGTYGYT
TRBJ2-4 TRBV4-3 ASSQDNGVGYIQY
TRBJ2-2 TRBV4-3 ASSLKLNTGELF
TRBJ1-2 TRBV20-1 SARLGGADYGYT
TRBJ2-5 TRBV7-2 ASSSGHLQETQY
TRBJ2-3 TRBV24-1 ATRGGRATDTQY
TRBJ2-1 TRBV7-6 ASSPGHIYNEQF
TRBJ2-1 TRBV28 ASSLRGTRLYNEQF
TRBJ2-1 TRBV7-9 ASSSTLGLAGANEQF
TRBJ2-1 TRBV6-1 ASKRRGEQF
TRBJ2-7 TRBV6-6 ASSFRPREQY
TRBJ2-1 TRBV10-3 AISAGTSGRAPNEQF
TRBJ2-3 TRBV6-1 ASSTPWGADTQY
TRBJ1-6 TRBV6-1 ASSEERSYNSPLH
TRBJ2-1 TRBV12-3/TRBV12-4 ASSLLTSGSASYNEQF